This record looks at one T cell receptor beta chain sequence and its context. The V end was cut by 1 base, the J end by 1 base, with 8 bases between. Per the germline V gene, CDR1 is MNHEY and CDR2 is SVGEGT. CDR3 length: 15 amino acids. Which cohort a participant joined came from the clinical history participants gave. Recovered Cohort 3 donors showed two negative PCRs, clearance, or symptom resolution. This record comes from a study of blood T cell repertoires in COVID-19. The repertoire was sequenced with immunoSEQ multiplex PCR; TCRdb's copy has only in-frame clones and lacks some. Of 110,000 to 150,000 clones listed, 75% to 90% were seen once; the top ten hold approximately 4.5%.

The sample consisted of PBMCs or T cells enriched from blood (not recorded which). The chain couples TRBV6-2 or TRBV6-3 to TRBJ1-5, with TRBD1 as a possible D gene (6 bases). The origin of this receptor is a man aged 45-60 years who had recovered from COVID-19. Written as DNA, the CDR3 is TGTGCCAGCAGTTACTACGGACAGAGCAATCAGCCCCAGCATTTT. Its protein product is CASSYYGQSNQPQHF.